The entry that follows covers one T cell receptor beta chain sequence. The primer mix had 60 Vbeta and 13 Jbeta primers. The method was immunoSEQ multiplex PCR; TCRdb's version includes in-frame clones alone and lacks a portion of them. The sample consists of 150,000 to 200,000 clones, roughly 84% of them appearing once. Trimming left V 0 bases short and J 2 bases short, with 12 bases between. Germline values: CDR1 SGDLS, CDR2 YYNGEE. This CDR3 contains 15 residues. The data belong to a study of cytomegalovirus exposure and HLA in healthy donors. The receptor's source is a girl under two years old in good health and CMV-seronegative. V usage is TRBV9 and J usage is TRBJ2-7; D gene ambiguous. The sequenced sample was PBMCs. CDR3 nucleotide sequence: TGTGCCAGCAGCGTAGTGGGCCAAATTACCTACGAGCAGTACTTC. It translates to CASSVVGQITYEQYF.